This T cell receptor beta chain is drawn from a study of CD8+ T cells in alopecia areata. Study context: Tofacitinib ran 6 to 18 months, followed by 6 months off drug. Study results and limitations: It was less clear whether patients shared TCRs than it was in mice, possibly because of HLA.

Investigators isolated RNA and reverse transcribed it into cDNA to act as the sequencing template. Assay: immunoSEQ multiplex PCR; the TCRdb copy retains only in-frame clones and omits some. The table lists some 130,000 clones, 45% to 50% of them singletons. V lost 6 bases and J 8 bases, leaving 17 bases between the germline ends. Germline V gene data show CDR1 as MNHEY and CDR2 as SMNVEV (reference sequence). This CDR3 comprises 15 residues. A remark on this clone: Its antigen is not identified.

This receptor was obtained from a human donor with alopecia areata. The rearrangement links TRBV27 to TRBJ1-6; D gene uncertain. The sample was CD8+ T cells sorted from blood, taken at week 0. CDR3 loop: CASRTPRAVYSPLHF. In nucleotides, the CDR3 is TGTGCCAGCAGAACTCCGAGGGCAGTCTATTCACCCCTCCACTTT.